This T cell receptor (beta chain) was obtained from a study of blood T cells in healthy people across ages. The study's findings and limits: Estimated diversity that came from one million T cells was considered an underestimate.

Ranging in age from about 6 to 95, the donors were healthy Caucasian individuals from Russia. On this clonotype: Its antigen is still unknown.

Combining a sample-barcoded 5' primer with a J-beta primer mix, a second PCR ran for 7 to 11 cycles. TCRdb re-called the 5' RACE reads with MiXCR, one entry per CDR3 protein. The table has 1.5 million to 2 million distinct CDR3 sequences, roughly 49% seen once; the top ten hold roughly 2%. Germline assignment: CDR1 SGDLS and CDR2 YYNGEE. Trimming took 0 bases from V and 1 from J, leaving 12 bases between them. The CDR3 contains 16 residues. Sequenced: blood. The chain combines TRBV9 with TRBJ2-3, with D maybe TRBD2 (6 bases). The sequence was collected from a woman in her forties in good health. The DNA of the CDR3 is TGTGCCAGCAGCGTAGGGGCTAGCGCCGGCACAGATACGCAGTATTTT. Its translation is CASSVGASAGTDTQYF.